The rows below give T cell receptor beta chains drawn from one sample of a study of shared clonotypes between healthy human individuals. Only in-frame clones appear in the TCRdb table, and some are missing; sequencing was by immunoSEQ multiplex PCR. This sample has hundreds of thousands of clones; 95% occur once, and the top ten carry around 0.11%. The sample was naive CD8+ T cells sorted from blood. The source of these receptors is a woman aged 25 to 39 in good health. The CDR3 runs from the conserved cysteine through the conserved F or W. Each record gives: clone size, V gene, J gene, D gene, CDR3 DNA, CDR3 protein. The D gene is left open where the match is weak. Size is stated for part of the rows, as once, few or many counts, or as a class when the clone is expanded.

size: -
V: TRBV6-5
J: TRBJ1-2
D: -
DNA: TGTGCCAGCAGTCCAGATATGGAATCCTATGGCTACACCTTC
CDR3: CASSPDMESYGYTF

size: -
V: TRBV11-2
J: TRBJ2-3
D: -
DNA: TGTGCCAGCAGCGTGGGGACGCCGGATACGCAGTATTTT
CDR3: CASSVGTPDTQYF

size: -
V: TRBV28
J: TRBJ2-1
D: -
DNA: TGTGCCAGCAGCCCTTCGGGATATCAGCAGTTCTTC
CDR3: CASSPSGYQQFF

size: -
V: TRBV14
J: TRBJ2-5
D: -
DNA: TGTGCCAGCAGGCCCACCGATAAAGAGACCCAGTACTTC
CDR3: CASRPTDKETQYF

size: -
V: TRBV11-2
J: TRBJ2-2
D: -
DNA: TGTGCCAGCACCGTTTCCGGGGAGCTGTTTTTT
CDR3: CASTVSGELFF

size: -
V: TRBV7-3
J: TRBJ1-1
D: -
DNA: TGTGCCAGCAGCTTAGGAGTGGGCACTGAAGCTTTCTTT
CDR3: CASSLGVGTEAFF

size: -
V: TRBV10-3
J: TRBJ1-2
D: -
DNA: TGTGCCATCAGTGAGAGTCCGGGGGGGGACTATGGCTACACCTTC
CDR3: CAISESPGGDYGYTF

size: -
V: TRBV5-1
J: TRBJ2-1
D: -
DNA: TGCGCCAGCAGCCCCGGGGGAGCCAATGAGCAGTTCTTC
CDR3: CASSPGGANEQFF

size: -
V: TRBV11-1
J: TRBJ1-4
D: -
DNA: TGTGCCAGCAGCTTACAACCGATTAATGAAAAACTGTTTTTT
CDR3: CASSLQPINEKLFF

size: -
V: TRBV27
J: TRBJ2-2
D: TRBD2
DNA: TGTGCCAGCAGTCCCACCTTTGGGGCGGGAGGGCCCGGGGAGCTGTTTTTT
CDR3: CASSPTFGAGGPGELFF

size: -
V: TRBV4-1
J: TRBJ2-7
D: TRBD2
DNA: TGCGCCAGCAGCCAATCAACCGGGACTAGCGGTATGACCTACGAGCAGTACTTC
CDR3: CASSQSTGTSGMTYEQYF

size: -
V: TRBV6-1
J: TRBJ1-1
D: -
DNA: TGTGCCAGCAGTACGCACCCGGACGTGAACACTGAAGCTTTCTTT
CDR3: CASSTHPDVNTEAFF

size: -
V: TRBV9
J: TRBJ2-3
D: TRBD2
DNA: TGTGCCAGCAGCCCAGGGGGGACTAGCGGGATGCTAGATACGCAGTATTTT
CDR3: CASSPGGTSGMLDTQYF

size: -
V: TRBV27
J: TRBJ2-3
D: -
DNA: TGTGCCAGCAGTCAAGACGGGTTCACAGATACGCAGTATTTT
CDR3: CASSQDGFTDTQYF

size: -
V: TRBV27
J: TRBJ2-7
D: TRBD1
DNA: TGTGCCAGCAGTGCAAGTGCCGGGACAGGGAGACACGAGCAGTACTTC
CDR3: CASSASAGTGRHEQYF

size: once
V: TRBV4-2
J: TRBJ2-3
D: -
DNA: TGTGCCAGCAGGCGGACACCTATAGCGGCAGATACGCAGTATTTT
CDR3: CASRRTPIAADTQYF

size: -
V: TRBV7-9
J: TRBJ2-5
D: -
DNA: TGTGCCAGCAGCTCACCCGAGATTTCACTTCAAGAGACCCAGTACTTC
CDR3: CASSSPEISLQETQYF

size: -
V: TRBV2
J: TRBJ2-7
D: -
DNA: TGTGCCAGCAGTGAAGCTTGGGCTAGCAGTTACGAGCAGTACTTC
CDR3: CASSEAWASSYEQYF